Described below is a single T cell receptor (beta chain) sequence and its context. This entry belongs to a study of blood T cell repertoires in COVID-19. With V trimmed by 5 bases and J by 5 bases, 7 bases remained unmatched. CDR3 length equals 14 residues. Germline V gives CDR1 MNHEY, CDR2 SMNVEV (reference sequence). The method was immunoSEQ multiplex PCR; TCRdb's version includes in-frame clones alone and lacks a portion of them. The repertoire holds about 20,000 clones, 75% to 95% seen once, with roughly 7% in the top ten. Sample: peripheral blood. This sequence was found in a human donor in a cohort sampled during active COVID-19. This chain joins TRBV27 and TRBJ2-3, with 7 bases fitting TRBD2. CDR3 coding DNA: TGTGCCAGCAGTATCAGCGGGACGAGAGATACGCAGTATTTT. Amino acids: CASSISGTRDTQYF.